The clone carrying this T cell receptor (beta chain) was recorded a few times. Its target is unknown. One entry per CDR3 protein results from TCRdb running MiXCR on the 5' RACE reads. The table shows about 340,000 distinct CDR3 sequences, with about 15% occurring only once. Trimming left V 4 bases short and J 8 bases short, with 15 bases between. The germline CDR1 and CDR2 sequences are SGHRS and YFSETQ. CDR3 size: 13 residues. This specimen comes from a study of T-cell memory formation after mild COVID-19. Study background: Clustering of TCRs was largely donor specific. Study-wide results and limits: Balance between CD4 and CD8 was seen in clones contracting day 15 to 85, and a CD4+ lean was seen in later expanders. Among CD4+ contracting clones, most were CM and EM, and CD8+ ones EMRA. The SARS-CoV-2 specificity of second-wave clones reaching peak at day 37 remained unverified.

Sequences were obtained from PBMCs or a T cell subset sorted from them (not recorded which). This TCR was sampled from a man aged 18 to 35 who had mild COVID-19 (a few samples of this study predate the infection). Cell type and time point are not known. The chain couples TRBV5-1 to TRBJ1-2; D possibly corresponds to TRBD1 (6 bases). CDR3 bases: TGCGCCAGCAGCCAAGGGGGGTTAAGAGGCTACACCTTC. Its translation is CASSQGGLRGYTF.